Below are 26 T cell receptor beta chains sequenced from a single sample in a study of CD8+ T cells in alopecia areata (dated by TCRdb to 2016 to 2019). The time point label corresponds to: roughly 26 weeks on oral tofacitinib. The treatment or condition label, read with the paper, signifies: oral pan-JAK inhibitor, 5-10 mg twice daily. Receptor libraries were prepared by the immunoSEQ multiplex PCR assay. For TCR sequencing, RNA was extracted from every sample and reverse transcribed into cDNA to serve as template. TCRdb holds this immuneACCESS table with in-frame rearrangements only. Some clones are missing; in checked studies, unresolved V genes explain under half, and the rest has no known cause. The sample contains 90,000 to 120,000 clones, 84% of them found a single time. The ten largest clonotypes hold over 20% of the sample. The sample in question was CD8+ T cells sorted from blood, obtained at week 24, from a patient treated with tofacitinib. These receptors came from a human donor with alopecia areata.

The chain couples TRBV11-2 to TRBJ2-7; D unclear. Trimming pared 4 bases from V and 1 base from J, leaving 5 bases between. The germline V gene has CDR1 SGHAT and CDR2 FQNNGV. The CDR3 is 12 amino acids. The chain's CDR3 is CASSSRSYEQYF. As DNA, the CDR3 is TGTGCCAGCAGCTCCCGGTCCTACGAGCAGTACTTC.

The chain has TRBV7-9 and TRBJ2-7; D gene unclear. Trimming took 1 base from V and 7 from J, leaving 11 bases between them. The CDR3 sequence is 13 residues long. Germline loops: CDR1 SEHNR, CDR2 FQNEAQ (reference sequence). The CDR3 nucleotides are TGTGCCAGCAGCTTAGGAGTCCCTTGGGAGCAGTACTTC. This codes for CASSLGVPWEQYF.

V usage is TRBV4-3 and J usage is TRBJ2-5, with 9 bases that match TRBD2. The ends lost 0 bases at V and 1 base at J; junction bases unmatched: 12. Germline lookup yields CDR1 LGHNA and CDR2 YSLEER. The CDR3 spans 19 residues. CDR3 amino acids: CASSQDLTGLAGPQETQYF. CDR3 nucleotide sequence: TGCGCCAGCAGCCAAGACCTCACCGGGCTAGCGGGGCCCCAAGAGACCCAGTACTTC.

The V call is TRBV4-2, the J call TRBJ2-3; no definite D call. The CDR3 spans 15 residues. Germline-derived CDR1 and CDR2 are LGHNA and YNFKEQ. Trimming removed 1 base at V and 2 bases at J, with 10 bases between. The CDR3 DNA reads TGTGCCAGCAGCCAAGGGCTGGGAACCACAGATACGCAGTATTTT. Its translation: CASSQGLGTTDTQYF.

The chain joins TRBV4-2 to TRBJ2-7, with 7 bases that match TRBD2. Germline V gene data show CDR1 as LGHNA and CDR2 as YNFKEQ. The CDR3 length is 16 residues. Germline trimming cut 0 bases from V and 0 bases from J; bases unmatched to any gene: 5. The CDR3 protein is CASSQESSGTSYEQYF. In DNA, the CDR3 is TGTGCCAGCAGCCAAGAATCTAGCGGAACCTCCTACGAGCAGTACTTC.

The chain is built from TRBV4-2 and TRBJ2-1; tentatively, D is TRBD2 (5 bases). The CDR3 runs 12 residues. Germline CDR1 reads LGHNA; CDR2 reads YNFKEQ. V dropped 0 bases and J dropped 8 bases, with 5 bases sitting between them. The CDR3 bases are TGTGCCAGCAGCCAAGAGGGAGATGAGCAGTTCTTC. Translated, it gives CASSQEGDEQFF.

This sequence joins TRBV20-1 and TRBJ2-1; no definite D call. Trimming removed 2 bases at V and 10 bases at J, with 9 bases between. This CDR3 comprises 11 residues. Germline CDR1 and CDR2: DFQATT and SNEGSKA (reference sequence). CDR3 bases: TGCAGTGCTAGACAGGTCGGGGAGCAGTTCTTC. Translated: CSARQVGEQFF.

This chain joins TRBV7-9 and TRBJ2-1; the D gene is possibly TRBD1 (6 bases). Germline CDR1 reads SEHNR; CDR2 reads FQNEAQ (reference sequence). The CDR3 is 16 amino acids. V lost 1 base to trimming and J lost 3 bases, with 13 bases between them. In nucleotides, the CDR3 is TGTGCCAGCAGCTTAGTCCGGGACAACCACTACAATGAGCAGTTCTTC. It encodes CASSLVRDNHYNEQFF.

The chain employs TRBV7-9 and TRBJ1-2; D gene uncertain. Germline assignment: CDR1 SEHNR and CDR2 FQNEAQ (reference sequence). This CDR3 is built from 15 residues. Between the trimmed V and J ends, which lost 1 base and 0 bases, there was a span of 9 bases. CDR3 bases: TGTGCCAGCAGCTTAGAGGGCCGGGCTAACTATGGCTACACCTTC. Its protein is CASSLEGRANYGYTF.

DNA for the CDR3: TGTGCCTGGAGGGGCCCGGGAAGACAGGGGAACACCGGGGAGCTGTTTTTT. Protein product: CAWRGPGRQGNTGELFF. The genes are TRBV30 and TRBJ2-2; 7 bases match TRBD1. With V trimmed by 3 bases and J by 1 base, 11 bases remained unmatched. This CDR3 contains 17 residues. Germline V gives CDR1 GTSNPN, CDR2 SVGIG (reference sequence).

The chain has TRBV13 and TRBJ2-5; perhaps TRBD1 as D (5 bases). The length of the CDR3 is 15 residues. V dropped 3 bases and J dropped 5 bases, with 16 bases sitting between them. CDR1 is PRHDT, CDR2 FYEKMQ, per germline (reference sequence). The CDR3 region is CASSFGVGRAETQYF. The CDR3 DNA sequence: TGTGCCAGCAGCTTCGGAGTTGGCAGGGCGGAGACCCAGTACTTC.

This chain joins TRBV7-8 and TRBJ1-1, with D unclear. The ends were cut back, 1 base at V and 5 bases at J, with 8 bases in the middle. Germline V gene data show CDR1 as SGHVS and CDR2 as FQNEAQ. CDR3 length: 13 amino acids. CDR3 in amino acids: CASSLVSVTEAFF. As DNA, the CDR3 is TGTGCCAGCAGCTTAGTCTCAGTGACTGAAGCTTTCTTT.

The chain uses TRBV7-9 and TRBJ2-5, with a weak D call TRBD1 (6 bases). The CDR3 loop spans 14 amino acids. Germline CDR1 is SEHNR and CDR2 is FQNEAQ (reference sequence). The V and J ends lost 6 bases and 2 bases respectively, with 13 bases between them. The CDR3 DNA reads TGTGCCAGCAGTGAGTCAGGGGTTCAAGAGACCCAGTACTTC. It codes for CASSESGVQETQYF.

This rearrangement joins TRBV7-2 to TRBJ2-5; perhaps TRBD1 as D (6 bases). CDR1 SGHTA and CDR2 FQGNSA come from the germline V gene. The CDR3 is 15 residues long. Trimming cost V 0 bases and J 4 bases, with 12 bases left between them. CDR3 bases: TGTGCCAGCAGCTTAGCGGTGAGAGGGGGAGAGACCCAGTACTTC. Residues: CASSLAVRGGETQYF.

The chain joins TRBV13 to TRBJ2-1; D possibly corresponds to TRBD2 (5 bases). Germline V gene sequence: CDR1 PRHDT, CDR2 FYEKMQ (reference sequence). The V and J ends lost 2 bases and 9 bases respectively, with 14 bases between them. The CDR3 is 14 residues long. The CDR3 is CASSLRGLESEQFF. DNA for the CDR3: TGTGCCAGCAGCTTACGGGGTTTAGAGAGTGAGCAGTTCTTC. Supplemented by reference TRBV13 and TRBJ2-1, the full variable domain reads AAGVIQSPRHLIKEKRETATLKCYPIPRHDTVYWYQQGPGQDPQFLISFYEKMQSDKGSIPDRFSAQQFSDYHSELNMSSLELGDSALYFCASSLRGLESEQFFGPGTRLTVL.

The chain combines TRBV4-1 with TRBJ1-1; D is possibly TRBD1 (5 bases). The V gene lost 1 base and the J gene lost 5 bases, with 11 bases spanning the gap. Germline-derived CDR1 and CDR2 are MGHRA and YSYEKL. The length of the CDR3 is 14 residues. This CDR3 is CASSQASEGTEAFF. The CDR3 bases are TGCGCCAGCAGCCAAGCGAGTGAGGGGACTGAAGCTTTCTTT.

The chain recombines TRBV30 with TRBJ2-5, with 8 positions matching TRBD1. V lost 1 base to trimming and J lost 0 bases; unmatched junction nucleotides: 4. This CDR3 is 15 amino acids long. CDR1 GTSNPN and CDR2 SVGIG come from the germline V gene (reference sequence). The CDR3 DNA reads TGTGCCTGGAGTGGAACAGGGGGGTACCAAGAGACCCAGTACTTC. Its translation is CAWSGTGGYQETQYF. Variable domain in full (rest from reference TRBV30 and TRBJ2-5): SQTIHQWPATLVQPVGSPLSLECTVEGTSNPNLYWYRQAAGRGLQLLFYSVGIGQISSEVPQNLSASRPQDRQFILSSKKLLLSDSGFYLCAWSGTGGYQETQYFGPGTRLLVL.

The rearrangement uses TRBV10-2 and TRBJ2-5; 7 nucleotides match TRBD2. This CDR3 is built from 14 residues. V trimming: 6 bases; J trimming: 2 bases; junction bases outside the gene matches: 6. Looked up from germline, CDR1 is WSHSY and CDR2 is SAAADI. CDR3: CASSWGLRQETQYF. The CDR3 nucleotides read TGCGCCAGCAGCTGGGGACTACGACAAGAGACCCAGTACTTC.

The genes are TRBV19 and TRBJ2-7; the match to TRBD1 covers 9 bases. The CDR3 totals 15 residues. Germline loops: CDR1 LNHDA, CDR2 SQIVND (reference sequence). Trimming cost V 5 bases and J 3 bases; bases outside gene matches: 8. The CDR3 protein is CASSWGTGKIYEQYF. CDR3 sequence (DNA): TGTGCCAGTAGTTGGGGGACAGGGAAGATCTACGAGCAGTACTTC.

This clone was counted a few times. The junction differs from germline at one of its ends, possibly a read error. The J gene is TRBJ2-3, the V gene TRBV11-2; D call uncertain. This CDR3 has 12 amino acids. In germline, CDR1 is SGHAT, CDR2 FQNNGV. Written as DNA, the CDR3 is TGTGCCAGCAGCTTAGCGGACCTTAGGCCCGATTTT. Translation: CASSLADLRPDF.

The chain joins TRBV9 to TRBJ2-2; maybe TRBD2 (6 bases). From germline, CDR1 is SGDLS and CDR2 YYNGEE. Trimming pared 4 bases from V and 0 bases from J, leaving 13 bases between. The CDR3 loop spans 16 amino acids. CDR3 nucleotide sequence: TGTGCCAGCAGCCCTAGGAGGGTCTCGAACACCGGGGAGCTGTTTTTT. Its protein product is CASSPRRVSNTGELFF. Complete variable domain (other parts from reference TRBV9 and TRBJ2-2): DSGVTQTPKHLITATGQRVTLRCSPRSGDLSVYWYQQSLDQGLQFLIQYYNGEERAKGNILERFSAQQFPDLHSELNLSSLELGDSALYFCASSPRRVSNTGELFFGEGSRLTVL.

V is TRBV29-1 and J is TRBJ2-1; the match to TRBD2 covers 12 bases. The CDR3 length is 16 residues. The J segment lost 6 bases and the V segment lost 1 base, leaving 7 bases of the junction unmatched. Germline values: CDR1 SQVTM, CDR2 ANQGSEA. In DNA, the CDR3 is TGCAGCGTTGAAGGGGACCCTAGCGGGGGGGTCAATGAGCAGTTCTTC. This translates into CSVEGDPSGGVNEQFF.

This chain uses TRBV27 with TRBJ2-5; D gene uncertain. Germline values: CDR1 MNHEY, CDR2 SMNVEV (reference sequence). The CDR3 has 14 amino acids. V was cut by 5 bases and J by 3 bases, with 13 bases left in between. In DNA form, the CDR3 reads TGTGCCAGCAGTAAAGTGGGTGCAGAAGAGACCCAGTACTTC. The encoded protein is CASSKVGAEETQYF.

DNA of the CDR3: TGTGCCAGCAGCTCCGGGACATTTAACACTGAAGCTTTCTTT. It yields the protein CASSSGTFNTEAFF. V and J are TRBV7-6 and TRBJ1-1; tentative D call: TRBD1 (6 bases). Germline CDR1 is SGHVS and CDR2 is FNYEAQ. The CDR3 is made up of 14 amino acids. The V end was cut by 4 bases, the J end by 2 bases, with 11 bases between.

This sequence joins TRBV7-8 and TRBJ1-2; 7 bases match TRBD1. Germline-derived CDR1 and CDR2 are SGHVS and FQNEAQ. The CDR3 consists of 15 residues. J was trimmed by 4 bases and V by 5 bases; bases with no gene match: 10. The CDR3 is CASSPGQAGIYGYTF. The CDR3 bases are TGTGCCAGCAGCCCCGGACAGGCGGGAATCTATGGCTACACCTTC.

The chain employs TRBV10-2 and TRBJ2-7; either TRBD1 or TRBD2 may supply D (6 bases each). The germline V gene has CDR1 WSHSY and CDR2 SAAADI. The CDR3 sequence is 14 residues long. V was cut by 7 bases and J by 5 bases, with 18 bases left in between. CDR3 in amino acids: CASNEGGRINEQYF. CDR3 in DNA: TGCGCCAGCAACGAGGGGGGCCGAATCAACGAGCAGTACTTC.